A single sample is the source of the 3 T cell receptor beta chains below, sequenced in a study of tumor and adjacent non-tumor tissue in lung cancer. A modified ARM-PCR protocol with three rounds of nested PCR amplified TCRbeta. From the multiplex PCR reads, TCRdb called clonotypes with MiXCR, one entry per CDR3 protein. Of about 86,000 distinct CDR3 sequences listed, 65% to 80% are singletons. No cell sorting was done before RNA was extracted from the tissue. Distant lung tissue was collected more than 3 cm away from the tumor edge. Sample: distant non-tumor lung tissue. These receptors were obtained from a woman aged 50 to 60 with non-small cell lung cancer.

Concerning this clonotype: One end of the junction is discordant with germline, which a read error may explain. The chain couples TRBV7-8 to TRBJ1-1, with a possible D match to TRBD1 (5 bases). The CDR3 spans 16 residues. CDR1 and CDR2 from the germline V gene are SGHVS and FQNEAQ. CDR3 DNA: TGTGCCAACAGCTTGGGCTCCCAGGGCAGAGACACTGAAGCCTTCTTT. Amino acids: CANSLGSQGRDTEAFF.

Comments on this clonotype: One end of the junction is discordant with germline, which a read error may explain. The gene calls are TRBV29-1 and TRBJ2-2; TRBD2 is a possible D gene (5 bases). The CDR3 totals 13 residues. Germline V gives CDR1 SQVTM, CDR2 ANQGSEA. The CDR3 here is CNVRTGSHWELFF. Here the CDR3 DNA reads TGCAACGTTAGAACGGGGTCCCACTGGGAGCTGTTTTTT.

On this clonotype: Germline is not matched at one junction end, which may reflect a read error. The rearrangement uses TRBV4-1 and TRBJ2-6, with D uncertain. The CDR3 is made up of 14 amino acids. CDR1 is MGHRA and CDR2 is YSYEKL in the germline V gene. CDR3 residues: CASSQDSRANVLTF. In nucleotides, the CDR3 is TGTGCCAGCAGCCAAGATTCCAGGGCCAACGTCCTGACTTTC.